The 15 T cell receptor beta chains given below trace back to one sample, sequenced in a study of metastatic and nonmetastatic thyroid tumors. Using MiXCR, TCRdb reanalyzed the PCR reads. Here the sample spans around 5,000 clones, 28% being singletons. Until they underwent thyroid surgery, no patient had received any treatment. Sample: adjacent normal tissue. Source of these receptors: a female donor with papillary thyroid cancer or a benign thyroid nodule (not recorded which). Some clones in this sample may be carry-over from other donors' samples.

The sample holds many counts of this clone. For the CDR3, the DNA is TGCGCCAGCAGCTTGGGGGGACTAGCGGGTTACGAGCAGTACTTC. It translates to CASSLGGLAGYEQYF. The chain is built from TRBV5-1 and TRBJ2-7; 12 positions agree with TRBD2. This CDR3 is 15 amino acids long. Germline CDR1 and CDR2: SGHRS and YFSETQ. V was pared by 0 bases and J by 4 bases, with 2 bases of the junction left unmatched.

This clone was counted ten times or more. The chain is built from TRBV7-9 and TRBJ2-1; 8 nucleotides match TRBD2. The CDR3 covers 17 residues. Looked up from germline, CDR1 is SEHNR and CDR2 is FQNEAQ (reference sequence). With V trimmed by 5 bases and J by 1 base, 10 bases remained unmatched. The CDR3 sequence is CASSPLGGGGSYNEQFF. In nucleotides, the CDR3 is TGTGCCAGCAGCCCTCTGGGAGGCGGGGGGTCCTACAATGAGCAGTTCTTC.

CDR3 DNA: TGTGCCAGCAGTACAACATGGGGGGGCTACGAGCAGTACTTC. It yields the protein CASSTTWGGYEQYF. The chain couples TRBV11-2 to TRBJ2-1, with 7 bases matching TRBD2. The J call may be faulty, since TRBJ2-7 better matches the DNA end. Per the germline V gene, CDR1 is SGHAT and CDR2 is FQNNGV. CDR3 length: 14 amino acids.

By sample fraction, this clone is large. V gene TRBV2 combines with J gene TRBJ2-2, with D unresolved. Trimming pared 6 bases from V and 3 bases from J, leaving 8 bases between. Germline V gene sequence: CDR1 SNHLY, CDR2 FYNNEI. This CDR3 spans 13 amino acids. DNA of the CDR3: TGTGCCAGCAGCTACACCGACACCGGGGAGCTGTTTTTT. Protein sequence: CASSYTDTGELFF.

This chain joins TRBV20-1 and TRBJ2-3, with TRBD2 matching 8 bases. V dropped 0 bases and J dropped 2; count of bases not matched to a gene: 7. The CDR3 covers 16 residues. Germline loops: CDR1 DFQATT, CDR2 SNEGSKA (reference sequence). CDR3 nucleotides: TGCAGTGCTAGAGATCTAGTAGCGGGGCCCACAGATACGCAGTATTTT. This codes for CSARDLVAGPTDTQYF.

CDR3 sequence (DNA): TGCAGTGCTAGCGGGAGACGGGCGAACACCGGGGAGCTGTTTTTT. Translation gives CSASGRRANTGELFF. The chain carries TRBV20-1 and TRBJ2-2, with D perhaps TRBD2 (6 bases). This CDR3 is 15 amino acids long. In germline, CDR1 is DFQATT, CDR2 SNEGSKA (reference sequence). Trimming took off 3 bases at V and 0 bases at J, with 11 bases between the two ends.

This clone was observed many times. V gene TRBV3-1 combines with J gene TRBJ2-6; D is ambiguous. V lost 4 bases to trimming and J lost 1 base, with 8 bases between them. In germline, CDR1 is LGHDT, CDR2 YNNKEL (reference sequence). The CDR3 is 15 amino acids. The DNA for the CDR3 is TGTGCCAGCAGCCTCCCCGGTTCTGGGGCCAACGTCCTGACTTTC. Protein product: CASSLPGSGANVLTF.

This clone was counted only a few times. This may come from a read error, since a much larger clone is one base off. The chain has TRBV6-1 and TRBJ1-6, with TRBD1 matching 7 bases. Germline loops: CDR1 MNHNS, CDR2 SASEGT. The CDR3 extends over 13 amino acids. CDR3 sequence: CASRRDSNSPLQF. The CDR3 region has the DNA TGTGCCAGCAGAAGGGACAGTAATTCACCCCTCCAATTT.

This clone was observed a handful of times. This chain uses TRBV29-1 with TRBJ1-1; the D gene is possibly TRBD1 (6 bases). The CDR3 covers 13 residues. Germline-derived CDR1 and CDR2 are SQVTM and ANQGSEA. CDR3 amino acids: CVSSSGGDTEAFF. CDR3 DNA: TGCGTTTCCTCCTCGGGGGGCGACACTGAAGCTTTCTTT. Full variable domain (remainder filled in from reference TRBV29-1 and TRBJ1-1): SAVISQKPSRDICQRGTSLTIQCQVDSQVTMMFWYRQQPGQSLTLIATANQGSEATYESGFVIDKFPISRPNLTFSTLTVSNMSPEDSSIYLCVSSSGGDTEAFFGQGTRLTVV.

V and J are TRBV20-1 and TRBJ2-3; D may be TRBD1 (5 bases). V dropped 4 bases and J dropped 4 bases, with 15 bases sitting between them. Germline-derived CDR1 and CDR2 are DFQATT and SNEGSKA (reference sequence). The CDR3 consists of 14 residues. CDR3: CSANSLGLADTQYF. The DNA of the CDR3 is TGCAGTGCTAATAGCCTGGGGCTGGCAGATACGCAGTATTTT.

This clone appeared many times. The chain has TRBV15 and TRBJ1-3; D not resolved. V was cut by 5 bases and J by 3 bases, with 8 bases left in between. Per the germline V gene, CDR1 is LNHNV and CDR2 is YYDKDF (reference sequence). The CDR3 runs to 13 residues. The CDR3 spells CATSSRVGNTIYF. CDR3 DNA: TGTGCCACCAGCTCCCGAGTTGGAAACACCATATATTTT.

Relative to its sample, this clone is hyperexpanded (1% or more). The chain has TRBV2 and TRBJ2-1; 9 bases are shared with TRBD2. The V gene end was trimmed by 6 bases and the J gene end by 8 bases; junction bases not matched to a gene: 11. This CDR3 has 15 amino acids. Germline CDR1 and CDR2: SNHLY and FYNNEI. This CDR3 is CASRVAGAGGHEQFF. Written as DNA, the CDR3 is TGTGCCAGCAGGGTAGCGGGAGCGGGGGGCCATGAGCAGTTCTTC. Full variable domain (outside the CDR3, taken from reference TRBV2 and TRBJ2-1): EPEVTQTPSHQVTQMGQEVILRCVPISNHLYFYWYRQILGQKVEFLVSFYNNEISEKSEIFDDQFSVERPDGSNFTLKIRSTKLEDSAMYFCASRVAGAGGHEQFFGPGTRLTVL.

The table lists this clone with many counts. CDR3 amino acids: CASYEQYF. CDR3 sequence (DNA): TGTGCCAGCTACGAGCAGTACTTC. This chain joins TRBV25-1 and TRBJ2-7; D gene uncertain. V dropped 8 bases and J dropped 4 bases, with 0 bases sitting between them. There are 8 residues in the CDR3. Germline V gene sequence: CDR1 MGHDK, CDR2 SYGVNS.

The rearrangement uses TRBV4-2 and TRBJ2-2, with 7 bases aligning to TRBD1. V was pared by 7 bases and J by 3 bases, with 11 bases of the junction left unmatched. The length of the CDR3 is 16 residues. The germline V gene has CDR1 LGHNA and CDR2 YNFKEQ. The CDR3 sequence: CASTKGGGPYTGELFF. The DNA of the CDR3 is TGTGCCAGCACCAAAGGGGGCGGGCCGTACACCGGGGAGCTGTTTTTT.

As concerns this clone: This could be a read error, since a much larger clone is one nucleotide away. Additional DNA sequences in this sample encode the identical CDR3. CDR3 coding DNA: TGTGCCAGCAGCCGAAGGGCTGGGGGCTCCTACGAGCAGTACTTC. Translating gives CASSRRAGGSYEQYF. The J gene is TRBJ2-7, the V gene TRBV7-2; the D gene could be TRBD1 or TRBD2 (5 bases each). Germline V lookup: CDR1 SGHTA, CDR2 FQGNSA. This CDR3 comprises 15 residues. Trimming took off 5 bases at V and 0 bases at J, with 14 bases between the two ends.